This TCR beta chain was sequenced during a study of PD-L1 blockade in urothelial cancer (TCRdb year 2017). General notes on the study: All patients started therapy around 2014 and received atezolizumab 1,200 mg intravenously every 3 weeks. Twenty-nine patients had pretreatment blood TCR-seq, some 25 had at least one posttreatment blood collection, and some 25 had tumor TCR-seq. About 90% of the 29 patients were identified as males with urothelial cancer of bladder origin, and a prior smoking history was reported by 18 of 29 patients. A median of about 140,000 T cells and 83,000 or so unique TCRs was obtained from blood samples, and a median clonality of roughly 0.08 was observed. Whole exome sequencing and RNA sequencing of pretreatment tumors were performed alongside TCR sequencing in the same patients. The study, an exploratory multi-omic analysis, examined somatic, immune and clinical correlates of response to PD-L1 blockade with atezolizumab in urothelial cancer. Durable clinical benefit was defined as a progression-free survival longer than 6 months, and TCR features were additionally tested against progression-free survival and overall survival. Pretreatment tumor samples, along with matched peripheral blood collected serially before and after atezolizumab treatment, underwent TCR sequencing. Patients had an ECOG performance status of 0 or 1 and had received between 0 and 3 prior chemotherapy regimens. Durable clinical benefit was achieved by nine patients but not by the remaining 20. Blood samples were analyzed at two time points: 3 weeks after treatment start (second dose) and 6 weeks after treatment start.

Each PCR received spiked-in synthetic TCR analog templates so that absolute template abundance could be estimated from read counts. TCRbeta CDR3 regions were amplified from genomic DNA with bias-controlled V and J gene primers using the immunoSEQ assay. Rearranged TCRbeta segments were sequenced at approximately 20X coverage. The original methods were these. Clustering was used to correct sequencing errors, and CDR3s were annotated against IMGT so that V, D and J genes could be assigned. Downstream analyses used only productive TCRbeta rearrangements, leaving out any out-of-frame or stop-codon sequences. Clonality was computed as one minus Shannon entropy normalized by the log of the number of unique productive sequences. Fisher's exact test with Benjamini-Hochberg correction, using a cutoff of adjusted p below 0.01, was how clones that differed between time points or between blood and tumor were identified. Here the immuneACCESS table is served through TCRdb, limited to in-frame sequences with V and J called. Missing clones are a known gap in these copies; in checked studies unresolved V genes cover under half, and the rest lacks a known reason. V, J and clone size are those of that table, while D and trimming were read from the DNA. For this sample the table gives some 120,000 clones, of which approximately 88% were detected only once. Roughly 3.2% of the sample lies in the top ten.

Sample time point, as interpreted from the label and publication: pretreatment peripheral blood. The cohort comprised fewer than 35 patients with locally advanced or metastatic urothelial carcinoma treated at Memorial Sloan Kettering on a trial protocol. Peripheral blood mononuclear cells were collected pretreatment and during treatment, at between 1 and 8 total time points per patient. The Qiagen DNeasy Blood extraction kit was used to purify genomic DNA from total PBMCs and tumor samples. Collected pretreatment and during treatment, PBMCs were isolated and stored as previously described. Broad study findings and their caveats: A pretreatment peripheral blood TCR clonality below the median was linked to improved progression-free and overall survival. Greater expansion of tumor-associated TCR clones in peripheral blood 3 weeks after the start of treatment was observed in patients with durable benefit (n of about 24, p = 0.022). Small sample size (n of about 30) and many exploratory analyses mean the results are intended to be hypothesis-generating.

A remark on this clone: The clone's antigen remains unknown. Within one base of it there is no much larger clone, and no base qualities were kept.

The sequence derives from a man in his forties or fifties with urothelial cancer. The source was PBMCs, collected around atezolizumab (anti-PD-L1) treatment.

The CDR3 sequence is CASRKTGGNLYEQFF. In nucleotide form, the sequence is TGTGCCAGCAGGAAGACAGGGGGGAACCTCTATGAGCAGTTCTTC. The sequence is built from TRBV28 and TRBJ2-1, with TRBD1 matching 9 junction bases. CDR1 and CDR2, per the germline V gene, are MDHEN and SYDVKM. Inclusive of the bounding cysteine and phenylalanine, the CDR3 is 15 residues long. The kept DNA is CDR3 alone, 45 bases in frame from the first base. V ends up 6 bases short and J 8 bases short, with an unmatched junction base count of 11.